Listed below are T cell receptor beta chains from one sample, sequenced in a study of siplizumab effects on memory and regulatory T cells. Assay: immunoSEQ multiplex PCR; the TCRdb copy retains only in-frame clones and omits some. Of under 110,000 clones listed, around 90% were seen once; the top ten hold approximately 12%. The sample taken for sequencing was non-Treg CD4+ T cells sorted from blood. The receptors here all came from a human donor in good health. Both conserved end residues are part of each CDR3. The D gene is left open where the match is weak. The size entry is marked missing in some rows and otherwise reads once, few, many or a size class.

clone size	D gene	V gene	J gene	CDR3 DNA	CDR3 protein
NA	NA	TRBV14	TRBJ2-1	TGTGCCAGCAGCCAGTGGGGTGGTAGTGAGCAGTTCTTC	CASSQWGGSEQFF
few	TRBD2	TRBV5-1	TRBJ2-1	TGCGCCAGCAGCTTGGGACTAGCGGGATCAAATGAGCAGTTCTTC	CASSLGLAGSNEQFF
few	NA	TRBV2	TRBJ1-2	TGTGCCAGCAGCGAACACCTAGTCGGCTACACCTTC	CASSEHLVGYTF
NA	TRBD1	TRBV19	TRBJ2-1	TGTGCCAGTAGTATTGAGGGACAGGGAAGGACTGAGCAGTTCTTC	CASSIEGQGRTEQFF
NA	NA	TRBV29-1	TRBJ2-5	TGCAGCGTTGAGCAGGGGGGAGAGACCCAGTACTTC	CSVEQGGETQYF
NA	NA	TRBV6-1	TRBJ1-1	TGTGCCAGCGGGTTCGGGAACACTGAAGCTTTCTTT	CASGFGNTEAFF
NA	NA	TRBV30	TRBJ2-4	TGTGCCTGGAGTGTACGTCGGCAGGCCAGGACTGGGAAAAACATTCAGTACTTC	CAWSVRRQARTGKNIQYF
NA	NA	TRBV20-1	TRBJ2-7	TGCAGTGCTGTCCCGGACAGCGAGCAGTACTTC	CSAVPDSEQYF
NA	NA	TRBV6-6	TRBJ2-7	TGTGCCAGCAGTCGAGACCCCAGAGGAACCTACGAGCAGTACTTC	CASSRDPRGTYEQYF
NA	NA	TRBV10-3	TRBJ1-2	TGTGCCATCAGTGAGTCGAGGGATCTGGGGGAGGGCTACACCTTC	CAISESRDLGEGYTF
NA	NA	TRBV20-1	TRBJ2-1	TGCAGTGCTACGCATGAGTATGAGCAGTTCTTC	CSATHEYEQFF
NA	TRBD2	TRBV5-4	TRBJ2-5	TGTGCCGTCTCAGCGGGAGAGCCCCAAGAGACCCAGTACTTC	CAVSAGEPQETQYF
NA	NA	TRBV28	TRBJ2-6	TGTGCCAGCACTCAACCAGGGGCCAACGTCCTGACTTTC	CASTQPGANVLTF
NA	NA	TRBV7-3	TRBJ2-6	TGTGCCAGCAGCTTAATTGCCTCTGGGGCCAACGTCCTGACTTTC	CASSLIASGANVLTF
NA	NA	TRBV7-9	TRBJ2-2	TGTGCCAGCAGCACTGGAGGGAGGCACACCGGGGAGCTGTTTTTT	CASSTGGRHTGELFF
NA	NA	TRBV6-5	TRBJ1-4	TGTGCCAGCAGTTACCGCGGGGGGGAAAAACTGTTTTTT	CASSYRGGEKLFF
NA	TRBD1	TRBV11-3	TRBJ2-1	TGTGCCAGCAGACAGGGGTTAGGAGAGCAGTTCTTC	CASRQGLGEQFF
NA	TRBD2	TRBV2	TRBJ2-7	TGTGCCAGCAGTGGGGGGGGCGAGCAGTACTTC	CASSGGGEQYF
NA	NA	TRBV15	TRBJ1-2	TGTGCCACCAGCAGAGTAGGGTATGGCTACACCTTC	CATSRVGYGYTF
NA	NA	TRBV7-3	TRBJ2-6	TGTGCCAGCAGCTTAAGGGCAGGGGCAGGGGCCAACGTCCTGACTTTC	CASSLRAGAGANVLTF
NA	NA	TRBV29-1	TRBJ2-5	TGCAGCGTTGGAGAAGAGACCCAGTACTTC	CSVGEETQYF
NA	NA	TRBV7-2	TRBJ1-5	TGTGCCAGCAGCATAGAGTATCAGCCCCAGCATTTT	CASSIEYQPQHF
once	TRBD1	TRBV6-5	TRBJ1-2	TGTGCCAGCAGTCCGAACAGGGGAGGCTATGGCTACACCTTC	CASSPNRGGYGYTF
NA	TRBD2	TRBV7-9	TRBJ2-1	TGTGCCAGCAGCGTGGGGACTAGCGACTACAATGAGCAGTTCTTC	CASSVGTSDYNEQFF
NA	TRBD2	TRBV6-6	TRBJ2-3	TGTGCCAGCAGATACTCTCTAGCGGGAGGGTCAGATACGCAGTATTTT	CASRYSLAGGSDTQYF
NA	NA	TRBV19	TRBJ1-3	TGTGCCAGTATTAACCTCCGGGACCCAGGCTGGAACACCATATATTTT	CASINLRDPGWNTIYF
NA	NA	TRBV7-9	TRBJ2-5	TGTGCCAGCAGCTATAAGGAGACCCAGTACTTC	CASSYKETQYF
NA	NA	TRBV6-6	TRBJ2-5	TGTGCCAGCAGTTATAGGGAGACAGAAGAGACCCAGTACTTC	CASSYRETEETQYF
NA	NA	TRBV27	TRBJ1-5	TGTGCCAGCAGCCGGGGGAGCGGCAATCAGCCCCAGCATTTT	CASSRGSGNQPQHF
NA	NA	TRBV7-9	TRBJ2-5	TGTGCCAGCAGCTTCCGCCGGATCCAAGAGACCCAGTACTTC	CASSFRRIQETQYF
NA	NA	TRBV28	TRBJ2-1	TGTGCCAGCAAAACCGAGACCAATGAGCAGTTCTTC	CASKTETNEQFF
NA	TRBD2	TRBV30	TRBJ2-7	TGTGCCTGGAGTGTGCGGGGGATTTTTCGCGCCACCTCCAATAAGCAGTACTTC	CAWSVRGIFRATSNKQYF
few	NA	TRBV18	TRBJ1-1	TGTGCCAGCTCACCTGCAGAGATAACTGAAGCTTTCTTT	CASSPAEITEAFF
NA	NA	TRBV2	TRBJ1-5	TGTGCCAGCAATCGGGGGCGCAATCAGCCCCAGCATTTT	CASNRGRNQPQHF
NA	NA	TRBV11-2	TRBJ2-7	TGTGCCAGCAGCTTAGATCCAGGAGCCGAGCAGTACTTC	CASSLDPGAEQYF
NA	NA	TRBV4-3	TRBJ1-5	TGCGCCAGCAGCCAAGATCCAGGGCCCAATCAGCCCCAGCATTTT	CASSQDPGPNQPQHF
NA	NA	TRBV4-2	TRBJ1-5	TGTGCCAGCAGCCAAAACAGGGAGAGCAATCAGCCCCAGCATTTT	CASSQNRESNQPQHF
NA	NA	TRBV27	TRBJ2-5	TGTGCCAGCAGTCCGATGGACTTTCCCGGGGAGACCCAGTACTTC	CASSPMDFPGETQYF
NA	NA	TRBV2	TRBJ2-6	TGTGCCAGCAGATTACAGGGACCTGGGGCCAACGTCCTGACTTTC	CASRLQGPGANVLTF
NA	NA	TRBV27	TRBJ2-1	TGTGCCAGCCACCCTGGTTTCAGCTCCTACAATGAGCAGTTCTTC	CASHPGFSSYNEQFF
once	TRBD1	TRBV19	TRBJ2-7	TGTGCCAGTAGTATAGACTCCAGGGGGCGCGAGCAGTACTTC	CASSIDSRGREQYF
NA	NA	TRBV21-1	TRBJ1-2	TGTGCCAGCAGCTTGGGCAGCTATGGCTACACCTTC	CASSLGSYGYTF
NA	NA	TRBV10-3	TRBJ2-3	TGTGCCATCAGGAACACCAGGGGTGCAGATACGCAGTATTTT	CAIRNTRGADTQYF
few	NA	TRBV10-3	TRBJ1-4	TGTGCCATCAGTGGGAGCTCGGGCGAAAAACTGTTTTTT	CAISGSSGEKLFF
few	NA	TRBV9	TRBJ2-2	TGTGCCAGCAGCAAAAGGGGGGGCACCGGGGAGCTGTTTTTT	CASSKRGGTGELFF
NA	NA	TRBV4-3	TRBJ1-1	TGCGCCAGCAGCCAAGGGGACGGGAACACTGAAGCTTTCTTT	CASSQGDGNTEAFF
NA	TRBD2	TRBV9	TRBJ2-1	TGTGCCAGCAGCGTAGAGGAGGGACTAGCGGGAGAGCAGTTCTTC	CASSVEEGLAGEQFF
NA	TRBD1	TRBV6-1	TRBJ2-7	TGTGCCAGCAGTGAAATTGCCGGGACAGGGGGTAGCGAGCAGTACTTC	CASSEIAGTGGSEQYF
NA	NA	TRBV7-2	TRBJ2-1	TGTGCCAGCAGCTTAGAAACGATATCCTACAATGAGCAGTTCTTC	CASSLETISYNEQFF
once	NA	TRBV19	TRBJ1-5	TGTGCCAGTAGTATAGCTGGGGACTCTCAGCCCCAGCATTTT	CASSIAGDSQPQHF
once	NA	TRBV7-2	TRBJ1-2	TGTGCCAGCAGCTTAGAGACAGTCGAATATGGCTACACCTTC	CASSLETVEYGYTF
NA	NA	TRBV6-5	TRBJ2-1	TGTGCCAGCAGTTACGCAACCCCCAGCGAGGGTAGTGAGCAGTTCTTC	CASSYATPSEGSEQFF
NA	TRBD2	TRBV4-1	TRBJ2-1	TGCGCCAGCAGCCCCCCACGGGCGGGAGGGTACAATGAGCAGTTCTTC	CASSPPRAGGYNEQFF
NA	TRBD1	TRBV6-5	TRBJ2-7	TGTGCCAGCAGTCCCAGAATTAGTGCCCGGGACAGGGCCAGGTTC	CASSPRISARDRARF
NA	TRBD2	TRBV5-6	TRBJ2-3	TGTGCCAGCAGCTTGGGGCTAGCGGGAGTCTCAGATACGCAGTATTTT	CASSLGLAGVSDTQYF
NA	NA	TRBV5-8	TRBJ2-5	TGTGCCAGCAGCCCTGGGACCGGTCAAGGGGAGACCCAGTACTTC	CASSPGTGQGETQYF
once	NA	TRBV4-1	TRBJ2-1	TGCGCCAGCAGCGACAGACTAGGGAATGAGCAGTTCTTC	CASSDRLGNEQFF